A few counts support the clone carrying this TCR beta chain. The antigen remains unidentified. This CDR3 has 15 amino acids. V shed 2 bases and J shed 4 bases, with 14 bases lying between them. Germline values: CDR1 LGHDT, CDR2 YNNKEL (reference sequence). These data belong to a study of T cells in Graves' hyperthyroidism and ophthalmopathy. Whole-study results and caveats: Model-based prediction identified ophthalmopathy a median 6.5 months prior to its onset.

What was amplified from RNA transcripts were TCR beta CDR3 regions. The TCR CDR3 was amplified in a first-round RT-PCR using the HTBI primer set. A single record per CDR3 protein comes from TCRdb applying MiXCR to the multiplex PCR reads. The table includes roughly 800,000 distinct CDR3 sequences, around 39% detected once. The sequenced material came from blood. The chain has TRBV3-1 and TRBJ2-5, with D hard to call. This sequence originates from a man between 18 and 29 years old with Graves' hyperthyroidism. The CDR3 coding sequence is TGTGCCAGCAGCCAAAGTAGGAGTAGTGGAGAGACCCAGTACTTC. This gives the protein CASSQSRSSGETQYF.